Following are 27 T cell receptor beta chains from one sample sequenced in a study of blood T cell repertoires in COVID-19 (dated by TCRdb to 2020 to 2021). To prepare the library, the immunoSEQ multiplex PCR assay was applied. In TCRdb, the immuneACCESS table is reduced to in-frame sequences with V and J assigned. These tables do not hold every clone; where another copy was compared, an unresolved V gene accounts for under half, and the others remain unexplained. For this sample the table gives under 200,000 clones, of which approximately 85% were detected only once. Jointly, the top ten make up roughly 5% of the sample. The sample consisted of peripheral blood. These receptors were collected from an elderly woman with acute or convalescent COVID-19.

V gene TRBV7-2 combines with J gene TRBJ1-1; tentatively, D is TRBD1 (5 bases). This CDR3 is built from 17 residues. The V gene lost 3 bases and the J gene lost 6 bases, with 23 bases spanning the gap. From germline, CDR1 is SGHTA and CDR2 FQGNSA. CDR3 loop: CASSLGPGRSGWAEAFF. The CDR3 bases are TGTGCCAGCAGCTTGGGGCCCGGACGGAGCGGGTGGGCTGAAGCTTTCTTT. The full variable domain, rest sourced from reference TRBV7-2 and TRBJ1-1, is GAGVSQSPSNKVTEKGKDVELRCDPISGHTALYWYRQSLGQGLEFLIYFQGNSAPDKSGLPSDRFSAERTGGSVSTLTIQRTQQEDSAVYLCASSLGPGRSGWAEAFFGQGTRLTVV.

The chain uses TRBV7-2 and TRBJ1-6; D gene unclear. The CDR3 covers 15 residues. Germline CDR1 reads SGHTA; CDR2 reads FQGNSA. V was shortened by 1 base and J by 9 bases, with 13 bases between the two germline ends. This CDR3 reads CASSLERVRVSPLHF. The CDR3 DNA is TGTGCCAGCAGCTTAGAGCGGGTTCGCGTTTCACCCCTCCACTTT.

For the CDR3, the DNA is TGTGCCAGCTCACTTGGGGGACAGTCTAACTATGGCTACACCTTC. Protein: CASSLGGQSNYGYTF. The chain couples TRBV18 to TRBJ1-2; 7 bases are shared with TRBD1. From germline, CDR1 is KGHSH and CDR2 LQKENI. Trimming took 4 bases from V and 0 from J; bases not matched to a gene: 5. The CDR3 is 15 residues long.

V is TRBV5-8 and J is TRBJ2-1, with TRBD2 matching 11 bases. Germline lookup yields CDR1 SGHTS and CDR2 YDEGEE. J lost 0 bases, V lost 3 bases, and 8 bases had no gene match. This CDR3 has 18 residues. CDR3 DNA sequence: TGTGCCAGCAGCTCACGGACTAGCGGGTTTAGCTCCTACAATGAGCAGTTCTTC. Translation: CASSSRTSGFSSYNEQFF.

CDR3: CSVVHRGFPQTFF. The CDR3 DNA is TGCAGCGTTGTGCACAGGGGGTTTCCCCAGACTTTCTTT. This sequence joins TRBV29-1 and TRBJ1-1; 8 bases are shared with TRBD1. Germline V gene data show CDR1 as SQVTM and CDR2 as ANQGSEA. After removal of 4 bases from V and 12 bases from J, the junction contained 13 bases not matched to a gene. The CDR3 contains 13 residues.

This sequence joins TRBV18 and TRBJ2-5, with 7 bases aligning to TRBD1. The trim removed 5 bases at V and 1 base at J, leaving 1 base unmatched. The germline gives CDR1 KGHSH, CDR2 LQKENI. The CDR3 extends over 13 amino acids. In nucleotides, the CDR3 is TGTGCCAGCTCAAGGGGGCCCCAAGAGACCCAGTACTTC. Residues: CASSRGPQETQYF.

The chain links TRBV19 to TRBJ2-5; TRBD2 matches 7 bases. CDR1 is LNHDA and CDR2 is SQIVND in the germline V gene (reference sequence). Trimming took 1 base from V and 5 from J; bases not matched to a gene: 7. This CDR3 is 15 amino acids long. DNA of the CDR3: TGTGCCAGTAGTATAGCGGGAGGACCGTGGGAGACCCAGTACTTC. This sequence encodes CASSIAGGPWETQYF.

This chain uses TRBV7-3 with TRBJ2-1, with 7 bases fitting TRBD2. The V gene end was trimmed by 5 bases and the J gene end by 9 bases; junction bases not matched to a gene: 4. The length of the CDR3 is 12 residues. Germline-derived CDR1 and CDR2 are SGHTA and FQGTGA. The CDR3, as DNA: TGTGCCAGCAGCCGACTAGCCGGTGAGCAGTTCTTC. Its translation is CASSRLAGEQFF.

This chain connects TRBV29-1 to TRBJ2-1; possibly TRBD2 for D (6 bases). Germline CDR1 and CDR2: SQVTM and ANQGSEA. Trimming took off 6 bases at V and 8 bases at J, with 17 bases between the two ends. The CDR3 runs to 13 residues. CDR3 sequence (DNA): TGCAGCGTAATGATGACTAGACCCTATGAGCAGTTCTTC. The encoded protein is CSVMMTRPYEQFF.

Regarding this clone: The same CDR3 arises from other DNA sequences in this sample as well. This chain connects TRBV7-2 to TRBJ1-5; TRBD1 aligns across 8 bases. The ends lost 6 bases at V and 5 bases at J; junction bases unmatched: 3. The CDR3 extends over 13 amino acids. Germline assignment: CDR1 SGHTA and CDR2 FQGNSA. The CDR3 here is CASSPDRDQPQHF. The DNA of the CDR3 is TGTGCCAGCAGTCCGGACAGGGATCAGCCCCAGCATTTT. The whole variable domain, remainder taken from reference TRBV7-2 and TRBJ1-5, is GAGVSQSPSNKVTEKGKDVELRCDPISGHTALYWYRQSLGQGLEFLIYFQGNSAPDKSGLPSDRFSAERTGGSVSTLTIQRTQQEDSAVYLCASSPDRDQPQHFGDGTRLSIL.

The V gene is TRBV19, the J gene TRBJ1-2, with 7 bases aligning to TRBD1. V lost 5 bases, J lost 1 base, and 10 bases stayed unmatched. The length of the CDR3 is 16 residues. The germline CDR1 and CDR2 sequences are LNHDA and SQIVND (reference sequence). The CDR3 loop reads CASSPSARGDNYGYTF. CDR3 DNA sequence: TGTGCCAGTAGTCCATCCGCCAGGGGGGATAACTATGGCTACACCTTC.

J is TRBJ2-2 and V is TRBV29-1; the match to TRBD1 covers 9 bases. This CDR3 comprises 15 residues. Per the germline V gene, CDR1 is SQVTM and CDR2 is ANQGSEA. The junction had 11 bases not matched to a gene; V was cut back by 4 bases and J by 8 bases. CDR3 bases: TGCAGCGTTGCCGGGACAGGGTCATTGATGGGGGAGCTGTTTTTT. Translation gives CSVAGTGSLMGELFF.

V usage is TRBV4-1 and J usage is TRBJ1-1, with D possibly matching TRBD1 (5 bases). CDR1 MGHRA and CDR2 YSYEKL come from the germline V gene. Trimming took off 0 bases at V and 1 base at J, with 12 bases between the two ends. The CDR3 spans 16 residues. CDR3 protein: CASSQDRGTGNTEAFF. The CDR3 DNA follows: TGCGCCAGCAGCCAAGATCGGGGGACGGGGAACACTGAAGCTTTCTTT.

The rearrangement links TRBV27 to TRBJ2-1; 10 bases align to TRBD2. Germline trimming cut 7 bases from V and 0 bases from J; bases unmatched to any gene: 3. The CDR3 covers 15 residues. The V gene's germline CDR1 is MNHEY and CDR2 SMNVEV (reference sequence). The CDR3 DNA is TGTGCCAGCACCCGACTAGCGGGCTCCTACAATGAGCAGTTCTTC. Translation gives CASTRLAGSYNEQFF.

The chain couples TRBV7-2 to TRBJ2-1, with 7 bases matching TRBD2. This CDR3 region has 15 residues. With V trimmed by 2 bases and J by 7 bases, 8 bases remained unmatched. From germline, CDR1 is SGHTA and CDR2 FQGNSA. Here the CDR3 reads CASSLRWEGRNEQFF. For the CDR3, the DNA is TGTGCCAGCAGCTTACGATGGGAGGGAAGGAATGAGCAGTTCTTC.

This chain uses TRBV6-6 with TRBJ1-1; no clear D gene. V lost 3 bases, J lost 2 bases, and 7 bases lay in between. The CDR3 runs 13 residues. Germline assignment: CDR1 MNHNY and CDR2 SVGAGI (reference sequence). The CDR3 DNA sequence: TGTGCCAGCAGTTATGGGAGTAACACTGAAGCTTTCTTT. It specifies CASSYGSNTEAFF.

The rearrangement links TRBV18 to TRBJ2-7, with D possibly being TRBD1 (5 bases). The V gene's germline CDR1 is KGHSH and CDR2 LQKENI. V was clipped by 0 bases and J by 5 bases, with 8 bases between them. This CDR3 spans 13 amino acids. The CDR3 DNA sequence: TGTGCCAGCTCACCACCGAGGACAAACGAGCAGTACTTC. Translation gives CASSPPRTNEQYF. The variable domain in full, completed from reference TRBV18 and TRBJ2-7, reads NAGVMQNPRHLVRRRGQEARLRCSPMKGHSHVYWYRQLPEEGLKFMVYLQKENIIDESGMPKERFSAEFPKEGPSILRIQQVVRGDSAAYFCASSPPRTNEQYFGPGTRLTVT.

The rearrangement links TRBV7-2 to TRBJ1-5, with no clear D. V was clipped by 5 bases and J by 5 bases, with 10 bases between them. There are 13 residues in the CDR3. Germline V gives CDR1 SGHTA, CDR2 FQGNSA. CDR3 DNA sequence: TGTGCCAGCAGCCCTAGGGAGGATCAGCCCCAGCATTTT. It translates to CASSPREDQPQHF.

This clone was seen a handful of times. The J gene is TRBJ2-2, the V gene TRBV4-1; D may be TRBD2 (6 bases). In germline, CDR1 is MGHRA, CDR2 YSYEKL. Trimming removed 0 bases from V and 4 bases from J, with 9 bases in between. The CDR3 is 15 residues long. The DNA of the CDR3 is TGCGCCAGCAGCCAAGAGACTAGACCCACCGGGGAGCTGTTTTTT. This gives the protein CASSQETRPTGELFF.

CDR3 DNA: TGTGCCAGCACAAGGGGCGCGTCCAGCGGGGAGCTGTTTTTT. Its translation is CASTRGASSGELFF. V is TRBV6-5 and J is TRBJ2-2; D possibly corresponds to TRBD1 (5 bases). CDR3 length: 14 amino acids. The V and J ends lost 7 bases and 7 bases respectively, with 16 bases between them. The V gene's germline CDR1 is MNHEY and CDR2 SVGAGI.

The rearrangement links TRBV2 to TRBJ2-7; D is unresolved. V lost 6 bases, J lost 3 bases, and 3 bases lay in between. Germline values: CDR1 SNHLY, CDR2 FYNNEI. The CDR3 spans 10 residues. CDR3 in amino acids: CASSNYEQYF. The CDR3 nucleotides read TGTGCCAGCAGCAACTACGAGCAGTACTTC.

This rearrangement joins TRBV19 to TRBJ2-5, with D maybe TRBD2 (6 bases). V lost 4 bases and J 5 bases, leaving 14 bases between the germline ends. This CDR3 has 14 residues. Germline assignment: CDR1 LNHDA and CDR2 SQIVND (reference sequence). CDR3 sequence (DNA): TGTGCCAGTAGTACCGGGGGAGCGTGGGAGACCCAGTACTTC. It encodes CASSTGGAWETQYF.

The chain has TRBV7-9 and TRBJ2-5; 9 bases match TRBD1. With V trimmed by 5 bases and J by 0 bases, 1 base remained unmatched. Per germline, CDR1 SEHNR and CDR2 FQNEAQ (reference sequence). The CDR3 sequence is 14 residues long. The CDR3 here is CASSGQGNQETQYF. CDR3 nucleotides: TGTGCCAGCAGCGGACAGGGGAACCAAGAGACCCAGTACTTC.

This chain links TRBV6-5 with TRBJ2-1; 7 nucleotides align to TRBD1. V gave up 9 bases and J gave up 6 bases; unmatched junction bases: 5. Looked up from germline, CDR1 is MNHEY and CDR2 is SVGAGI. This CDR3 has 12 residues. CDR3 DNA sequence: TGTGCCAGTGCCGACAGGGCCAATGAGCAGTTCTTC. Translated, it gives CASADRANEQFF.

This chain uses TRBV20-1 with TRBJ2-7, with no clear D. The V end was cut by 3 bases, the J end by 2 bases, with 5 bases between. The germline V gene has CDR1 DFQATT and CDR2 SNEGSKA (reference sequence). This CDR3 comprises 11 residues. CDR3 residues: CSARFAYEQYF. The CDR3 DNA sequence: TGCAGTGCTAGGTTCGCCTACGAGCAGTACTTC.

This clone was found once. This sequence joins TRBV3-1 (or the pseudogene TRBV3-2) and TRBJ2-5, with 14 bases fitting TRBD2. The V and J ends lost 0 bases and 3 bases, in that order; junction bases with no gene match: 3. Germline CDR1 LGHDT, CDR2 YNNKEL (reference sequence). The CDR3 runs 17 residues. CDR3 bases: TGTGCCAGCAGCCAAGAGCTGGGACTAGCGGGAGAAGAGACCCAGTACTTC. Protein product: CASSQELGLAGEETQYF.

This chain connects TRBV5-6 to TRBJ2-3; 8 positions agree with TRBD2. Losses at the gene ends were 1 base for V and 3 bases for J; bases not matched to a gene: 7. This CDR3 spans 16 amino acids. CDR1 and CDR2 from the germline V gene are SGHDT and YYEEEE. CDR3 nucleotide sequence: TGTGCCAGCAGCTTGACTGCGGGAGGTCCAACAGATACGCAGTATTTT. This codes for CASSLTAGGPTDTQYF.